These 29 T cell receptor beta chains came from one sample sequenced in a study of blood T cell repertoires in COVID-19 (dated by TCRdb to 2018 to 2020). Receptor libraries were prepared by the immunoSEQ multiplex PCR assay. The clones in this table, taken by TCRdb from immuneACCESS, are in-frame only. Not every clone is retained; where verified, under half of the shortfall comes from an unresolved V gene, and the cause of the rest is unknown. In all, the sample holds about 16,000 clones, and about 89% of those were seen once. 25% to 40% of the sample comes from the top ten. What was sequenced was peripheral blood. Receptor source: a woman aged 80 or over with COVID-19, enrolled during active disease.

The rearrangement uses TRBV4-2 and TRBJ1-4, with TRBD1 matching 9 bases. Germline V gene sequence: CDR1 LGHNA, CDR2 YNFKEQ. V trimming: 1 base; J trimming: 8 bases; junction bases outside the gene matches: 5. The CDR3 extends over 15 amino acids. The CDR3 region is CASSQAGQGVEKLFF. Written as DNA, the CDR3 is TGTGCCAGCAGCCAAGCGGGACAGGGTGTGGAAAAACTGTTTTTT.

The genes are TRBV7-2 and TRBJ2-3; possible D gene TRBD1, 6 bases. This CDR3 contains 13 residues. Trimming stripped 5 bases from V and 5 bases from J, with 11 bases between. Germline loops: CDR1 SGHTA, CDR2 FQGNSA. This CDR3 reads CASSPPDRDTQYF. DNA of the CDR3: TGTGCCAGCAGCCCCCCGGACAGAGATACGCAGTATTTT.

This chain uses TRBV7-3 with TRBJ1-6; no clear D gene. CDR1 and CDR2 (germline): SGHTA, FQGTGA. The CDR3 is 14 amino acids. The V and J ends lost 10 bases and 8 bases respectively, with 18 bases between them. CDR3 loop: CANTGGLRHSPLHF. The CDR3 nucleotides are TGTGCCAACACGGGAGGGCTGCGGCATTCACCCCTCCACTTT.

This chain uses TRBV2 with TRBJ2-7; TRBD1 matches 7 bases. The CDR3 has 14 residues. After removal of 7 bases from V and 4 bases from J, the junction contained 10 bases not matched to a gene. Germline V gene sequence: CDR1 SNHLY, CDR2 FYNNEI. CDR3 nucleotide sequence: TGTGCCAGCAATAAGAACGGGGACAGATACGAGCAGTACTTC. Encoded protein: CASNKNGDRYEQYF.

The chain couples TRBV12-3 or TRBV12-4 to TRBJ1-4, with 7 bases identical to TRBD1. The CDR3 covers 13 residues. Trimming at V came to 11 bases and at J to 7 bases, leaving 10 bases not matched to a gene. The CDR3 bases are TGTGCCTCCTCGAGGGGGCTAGGTGAAAAACTGTTTTTT. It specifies CASSRGLGEKLFF.

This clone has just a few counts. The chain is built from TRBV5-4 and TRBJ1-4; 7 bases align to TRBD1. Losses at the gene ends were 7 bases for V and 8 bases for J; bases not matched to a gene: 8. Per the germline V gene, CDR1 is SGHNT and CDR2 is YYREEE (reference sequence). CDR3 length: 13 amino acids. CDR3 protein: CASQEGGREKLFF. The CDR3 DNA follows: TGTGCCAGCCAGGAAGGGGGCCGGGAAAAACTGTTTTTT.

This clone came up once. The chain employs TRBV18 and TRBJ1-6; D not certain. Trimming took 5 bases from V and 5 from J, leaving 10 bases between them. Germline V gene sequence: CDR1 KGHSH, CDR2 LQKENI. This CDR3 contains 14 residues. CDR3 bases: TGTGCCAGCTCAGTAACAGATGATAATTCACCCCTCCACTTT. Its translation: CASSVTDDNSPLHF.

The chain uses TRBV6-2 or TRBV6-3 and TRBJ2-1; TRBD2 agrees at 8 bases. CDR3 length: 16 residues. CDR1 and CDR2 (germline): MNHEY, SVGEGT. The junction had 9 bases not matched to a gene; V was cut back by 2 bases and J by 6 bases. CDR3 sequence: CASSYRPRGGGNEQFF. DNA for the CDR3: TGTGCCAGCAGTTACCGTCCCCGGGGGGGCGGCAATGAGCAGTTCTTC.

CDR3 protein: CASSADRGHSPLHF. Here the CDR3 DNA reads TGTGCCAGCAGCGCGGACAGGGGGCATTCACCCCTCCACTTT. The rearrangement uses TRBV7-9 and TRBJ1-6; 11 nucleotides align to TRBD1. Trimming cost V 5 bases and J 8 bases; bases outside gene matches: 2. CDR3 length: 14 amino acids. The germline V gene has CDR1 SEHNR and CDR2 FQNEAQ (reference sequence).

The CDR3 nucleotides read TGTGCCAGCAGTTTTTTGACAGGCTACCGGAACCAAGAGACCCAGTACTTC. As protein: CASSFLTGYRNQETQYF. V gene TRBV6-7 combines with J gene TRBJ2-5; weak D call: TRBD1 (6 bases). TRBV6-7 counts as an open reading frame of uncertain function. The CDR3 has 17 amino acids. Trimming left V 4 bases short and J 0 bases short, with 18 bases between.

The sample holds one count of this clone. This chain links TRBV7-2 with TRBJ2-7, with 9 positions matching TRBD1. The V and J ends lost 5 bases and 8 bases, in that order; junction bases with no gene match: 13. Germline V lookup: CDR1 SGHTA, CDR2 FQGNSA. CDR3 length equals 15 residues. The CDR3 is CASSVRRDRVTQQYF. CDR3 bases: TGTGCCAGCAGCGTACGGAGGGACAGGGTGACACAGCAGTACTTC.

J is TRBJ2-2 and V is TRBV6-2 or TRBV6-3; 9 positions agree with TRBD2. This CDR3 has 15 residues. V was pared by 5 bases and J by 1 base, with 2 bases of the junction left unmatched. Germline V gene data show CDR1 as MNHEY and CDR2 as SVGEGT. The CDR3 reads CASSRTSENTGELFF. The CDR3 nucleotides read TGTGCCAGCAGTAGGACTAGCGAGAACACCGGGGAGCTGTTTTTT.

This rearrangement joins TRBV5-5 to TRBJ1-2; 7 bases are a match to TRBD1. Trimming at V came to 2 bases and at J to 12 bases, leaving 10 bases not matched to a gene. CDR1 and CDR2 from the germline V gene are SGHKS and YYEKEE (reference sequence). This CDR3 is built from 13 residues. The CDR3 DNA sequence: TGTGCCAGCAGCTTCCTCACGACAGGGTCTGACACCTTC. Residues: CASSFLTTGSDTF.

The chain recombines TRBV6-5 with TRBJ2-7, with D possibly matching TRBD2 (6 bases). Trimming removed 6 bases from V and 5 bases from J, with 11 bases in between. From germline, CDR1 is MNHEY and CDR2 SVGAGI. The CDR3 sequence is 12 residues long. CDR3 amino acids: CASSRDFDEQYF. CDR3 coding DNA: TGTGCCAGCAGCAGGGACTTCGACGAGCAGTACTTC.

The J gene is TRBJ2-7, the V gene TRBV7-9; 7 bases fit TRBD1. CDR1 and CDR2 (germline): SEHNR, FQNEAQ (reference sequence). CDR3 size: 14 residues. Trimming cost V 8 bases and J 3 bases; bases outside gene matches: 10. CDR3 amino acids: CASGPTGANYEQYF. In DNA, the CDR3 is TGTGCCAGCGGCCCTACAGGGGCCAACTACGAGCAGTACTTC.

For the CDR3, the DNA is TGTGCCAGCAGTGAATCTTCGACAGGGGGGCAGCCCCAGCATTTT. Encoded protein: CASSESSTGGQPQHF. This chain links TRBV2 with TRBJ1-5; 9 nucleotides line up with TRBD1. Trimming cost V 2 bases and J 7 bases; bases outside gene matches: 6. This CDR3 spans 15 amino acids. From germline, CDR1 is SNHLY and CDR2 FYNNEI.

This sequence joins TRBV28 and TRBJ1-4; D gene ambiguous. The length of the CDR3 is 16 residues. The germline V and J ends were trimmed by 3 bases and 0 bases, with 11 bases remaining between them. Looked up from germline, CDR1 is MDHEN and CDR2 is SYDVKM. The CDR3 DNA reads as TGTGCCAGCAGTTTTAAGGGAGTTGCAACTAATGAAAAACTGTTTTTT. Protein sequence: CASSFKGVATNEKLFF.

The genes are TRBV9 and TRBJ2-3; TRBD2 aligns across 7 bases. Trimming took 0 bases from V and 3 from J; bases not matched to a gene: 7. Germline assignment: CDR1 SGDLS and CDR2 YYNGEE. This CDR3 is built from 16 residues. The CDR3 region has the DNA TGTGCCAGCAGCGTAGACGGCGGGAGCGAGACAGATACGCAGTATTTT. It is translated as CASSVDGGSETDTQYF.

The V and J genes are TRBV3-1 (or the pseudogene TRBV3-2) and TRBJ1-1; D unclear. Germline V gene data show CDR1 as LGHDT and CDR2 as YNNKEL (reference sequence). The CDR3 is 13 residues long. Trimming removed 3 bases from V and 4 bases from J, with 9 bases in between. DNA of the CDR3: TGTGCCAGCAGCCACGGGTCCGGCACTGAAGCTTTCTTT. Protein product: CASSHGSGTEAFF.

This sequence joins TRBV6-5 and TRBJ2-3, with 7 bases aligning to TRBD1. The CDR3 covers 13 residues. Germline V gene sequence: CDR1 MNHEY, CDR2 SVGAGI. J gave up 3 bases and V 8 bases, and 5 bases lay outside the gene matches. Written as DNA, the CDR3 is TGTGCCAGCCCTAAGACAGGGACAGATACGCAGTATTTT. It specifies CASPKTGTDTQYF.

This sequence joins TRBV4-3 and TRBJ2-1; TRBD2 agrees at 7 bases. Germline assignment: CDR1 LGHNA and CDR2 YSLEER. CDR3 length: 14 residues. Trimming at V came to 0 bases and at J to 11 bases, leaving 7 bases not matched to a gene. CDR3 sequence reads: CASSQDPWEGKQFF. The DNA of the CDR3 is TGCGCCAGCAGCCAAGATCCGTGGGAGGGCAAGCAGTTCTTC.

Here the CDR3 reads CASTVSGGRNNEQFF. The CDR3 DNA is TGTGCCAGCACCGTTAGCGGGGGACGAAACAATGAGCAGTTCTTC. The chain couples TRBV27 to TRBJ2-1, with TRBD2 identical over 9 bases. Trimming removed 7 bases from V and 5 bases from J; junction bases left unmatched: 9. CDR3 length equals 15 residues. Germline loops: CDR1 MNHEY, CDR2 SMNVEV (reference sequence).

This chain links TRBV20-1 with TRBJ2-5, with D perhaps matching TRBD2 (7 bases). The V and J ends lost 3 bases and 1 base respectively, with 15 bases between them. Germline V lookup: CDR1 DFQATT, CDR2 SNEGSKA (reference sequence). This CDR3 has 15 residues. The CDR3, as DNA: TGCAGTGCTAGTTTGGGAAGGGGGGGCCAAGAGACCCAGTACTTC. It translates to CSASLGRGGQETQYF.

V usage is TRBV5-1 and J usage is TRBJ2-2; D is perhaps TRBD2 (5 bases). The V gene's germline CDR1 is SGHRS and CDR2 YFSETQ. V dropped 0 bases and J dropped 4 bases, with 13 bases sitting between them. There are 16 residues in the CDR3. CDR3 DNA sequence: TGCGCCAGCAGCTTGGCCCCCGGGGTAGGCACCGGGGAGCTGTTTTTT. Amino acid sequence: CASSLAPGVGTGELFF.

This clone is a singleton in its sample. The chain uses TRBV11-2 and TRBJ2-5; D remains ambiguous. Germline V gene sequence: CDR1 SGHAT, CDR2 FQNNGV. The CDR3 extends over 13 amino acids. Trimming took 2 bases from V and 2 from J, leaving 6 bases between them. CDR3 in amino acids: CASSLNIQETQYF. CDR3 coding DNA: TGTGCCAGCAGCTTAAATATTCAAGAGACCCAGTACTTC.

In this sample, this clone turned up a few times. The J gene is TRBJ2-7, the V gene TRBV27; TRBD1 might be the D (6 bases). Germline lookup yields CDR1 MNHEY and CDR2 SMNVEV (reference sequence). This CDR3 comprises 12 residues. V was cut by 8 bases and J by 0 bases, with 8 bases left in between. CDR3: CASQDSSYEQYF. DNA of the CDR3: TGTGCCAGCCAGGACAGCTCCTACGAGCAGTACTTC.

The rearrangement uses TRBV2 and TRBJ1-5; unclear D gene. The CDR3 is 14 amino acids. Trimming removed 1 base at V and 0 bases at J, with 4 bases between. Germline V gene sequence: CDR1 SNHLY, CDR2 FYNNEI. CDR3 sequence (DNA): TGTGCCAGCAGTGAAGGTCTTAGCAATCAGCCCCAGCATTTT. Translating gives CASSEGLSNQPQHF.

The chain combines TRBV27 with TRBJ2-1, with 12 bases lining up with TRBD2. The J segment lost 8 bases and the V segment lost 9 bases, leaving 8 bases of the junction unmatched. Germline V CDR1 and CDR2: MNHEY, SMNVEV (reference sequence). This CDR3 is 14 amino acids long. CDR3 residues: CASKPLAGGDEQFF. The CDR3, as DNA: TGTGCCAGTAAACCACTAGCGGGGGGAGATGAGCAGTTCTTC.

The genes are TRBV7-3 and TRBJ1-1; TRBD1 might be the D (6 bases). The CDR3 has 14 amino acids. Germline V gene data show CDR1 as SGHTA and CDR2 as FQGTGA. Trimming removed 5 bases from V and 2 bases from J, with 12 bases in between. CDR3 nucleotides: TGTGCCAGCAGCGAGGGACACCTTAACACTGAAGCTTTCTTT. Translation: CASSEGHLNTEAFF.